Each of the 32 T cell receptor beta chains below was sequenced from the same sample in a study of blood T cell repertoires in COVID-19 (dated by TCRdb to about 2020). The library came from the immunoSEQ multiplex PCR assay. Drawn from immuneACCESS, this table holds only the in-frame rearrangements with V and J called that TCRdb kept. Clones are partly lost; checked studies trace under half to an unresolved V gene and leave the rest unexplained. The sample includes 200,000 to 250,000 clones, with about nine tenths observed a single time. Approximately 6.1% of the sample comes from the top ten. Sequencing input: peripheral blood. These TCRs come from an elderly man with acute or convalescent COVID-19.

This rearrangement joins TRBV27 to TRBJ2-2; 7 bases match TRBD1. The germline V gene has CDR1 MNHEY and CDR2 SMNVEV (reference sequence). CDR3 length: 13 residues. The junction had 5 bases not matched to a gene; V was cut back by 6 bases and J by 7 bases. This CDR3 reads CASRRQGFGELFF. The DNA for the CDR3 is TGTGCCAGCAGGCGACAGGGATTCGGGGAGCTGTTTTTT.

The rearrangement uses TRBV19 and TRBJ1-5; unclear D gene. CDR1 and CDR2 (germline): LNHDA, SQIVND (reference sequence). V lost 2 bases and J lost 2, with 7 bases in between. This CDR3 spans 14 amino acids. The CDR3 spells CASSIPIGNQPQHF. The CDR3 region has the DNA TGTGCCAGTAGTATACCCATTGGCAATCAGCCCCAGCATTTT.

Only one count was recorded for this clone. The V and J genes are TRBV1 and TRBJ2-7; the table's D call of TRBD2 was not tested on the DNA. TRBV1 is listed as a pseudogene. The CDR3 loop spans 17 amino acids. CDR3 sequence (DNA): TGCACCAGCAGCCAAACGGGACTAGCGGGAGGAGTGTACGAGCAGTACTTC. Translated: CTSSQTGLAGGVYEQYF.

The chain has TRBV7-8 and TRBJ2-1, with 10 bases identical to TRBD2. With V trimmed by 2 bases and J by 2 bases, 6 bases remained unmatched. Germline V gives CDR1 SGHVS, CDR2 FQNEAQ. This CDR3 comprises 17 residues. Here the CDR3 reads CASSLRRLAGAYNEQFF. CDR3 DNA sequence: TGTGCCAGCAGCTTAAGACGGCTAGCGGGAGCCTACAATGAGCAGTTCTTC.

The V gene is TRBV3-1 (or the pseudogene TRBV3-2), the J gene TRBJ2-7; TRBD1 matches 9 bases. This CDR3 contains 16 residues. Germline loops: CDR1 LGHDT, CDR2 YNNKEL (reference sequence). V was pared by 1 base and J by 5 bases, with 9 bases of the junction left unmatched. CDR3 sequence (DNA): TGTGCCAGCAGCCAAGGGGGGACAGGGTACAGGGACGAGCAGTACTTC. It yields the protein CASSQGGTGYRDEQYF.

The chain is built from TRBV7-2 and TRBJ2-3, with TRBD1 matching over 7 bases. Trimming took 5 bases from V and 11 from J; bases not matched to a gene: 10. This CDR3 is 13 amino acids long. CDR1 is SGHTA, CDR2 FQGNSA, per germline. CDR3 bases: TGTGCCAGCAGCCTCAACAGGGGACGGGGGCAGTATTTT. This translates into CASSLNRGRGQYF.

The V and J genes are TRBV12-3 or TRBV12-4 and TRBJ2-2, with TRBD1 as a possible D gene (6 bases). This CDR3 contains 12 residues. The V end was cut by 5 bases, the J end by 5 bases, with 6 bases between. The DNA of the CDR3 is TGTGCCAGCAGTCAGGGGACCGGGGAGCTGTTTTTT. Protein: CASSQGTGELFF.

This clone was picked up one time. V is TRBV7-6 and J is TRBJ2-2; 8 bases fit TRBD1. Germline V CDR1 and CDR2: SGHVS, FNYEAQ. J gave up 0 bases and V 5 bases, and 11 bases lay outside the gene matches. CDR3 length: 18 amino acids. The CDR3 coding sequence is TGTGCCAGCAGCCGCGGGACAGGTATTATTACGAACACCGGGGAGCTGTTTTTT. This gives the protein CASSRGTGIITNTGELFF.

This clone was found once. The rearrangement joins TRBV10-2 to TRBJ1-2; D perhaps matches TRBD1 (5 bases). Germline CDR1 is WSHSY and CDR2 is SAAADI. Trimming took off 6 bases at V and 2 bases at J, with 13 bases between the two ends. The CDR3 consists of 14 residues. In DNA form, the CDR3 reads TGCGCCAGCAGCGAAATACGGGGGAACTATGGCTACACCTTC. Its protein product is CASSEIRGNYGYTF.

The rearrangement links TRBV10-3 to TRBJ2-7, with 10 bases that match TRBD2. CDR3 length equals 14 residues. CDR1 is ENHRY, CDR2 SYGVKD, per germline. V trimming: 3 bases; J trimming: 4 bases; junction bases outside the gene matches: 3. Here the CDR3 reads CAISDSGGTYEQYF. The DNA of the CDR3 is TGTGCCATCAGTGATAGCGGGGGGACTTACGAGCAGTACTTC.

In its sample, this clone was seen a few times. The V call is TRBV3-1 (or the pseudogene TRBV3-2), the J call TRBJ2-2; 13 nucleotides agree with TRBD2. The length of the CDR3 is 18 residues. The V gene end was trimmed by 0 bases and the J gene end by 6 bases; junction bases not matched to a gene: 7. In germline, CDR1 is LGHDT, CDR2 YNNKEL (reference sequence). For the CDR3, the DNA is TGTGCCAGCAGCCAAGACTGGGCTACTAGCGGGAGGGCCGGGGAGCTGTTTTTT. It codes for CASSQDWATSGRAGELFF.

The chain couples TRBV5-1 to TRBJ2-5; 9 bases line up with TRBD2. This CDR3 spans 15 amino acids. CDR1 is SGHRS and CDR2 is YFSETQ in the germline V gene. V lost 4 bases and J lost 4; bases outside the gene matches: 8. The CDR3, as DNA: TGCGCCAGCAGCCCCAGCGGGAGGAAAGTAGAGACCCAGTACTTC. Translating gives CASSPSGRKVETQYF.

This sequence joins TRBV7-6 and TRBJ2-3; 7 nucleotides match TRBD2. J lost 6 bases, V lost 6 bases, and 15 bases had no gene match. This CDR3 is built from 16 residues. The germline V gene encodes CDR1 SGHVS and CDR2 FNYEAQ. This CDR3 is CASSSAPRGGADTQYF. CDR3 DNA: TGTGCCAGCAGTAGCGCTCCTAGGGGAGGGGCCGATACGCAGTATTTT.

The V gene is TRBV7-9, the J gene TRBJ1-2; 7 bases map to TRBD1. Germline loops: CDR1 SEHNR, CDR2 FQNEAQ (reference sequence). Trimming cost V 4 bases and J 7 bases; bases outside gene matches: 6. The CDR3 runs to 13 residues. CDR3 loop: CASSSTGRGGYTF. The CDR3 DNA is TGTGCCAGCAGCTCGACAGGGAGAGGTGGCTACACCTTC.

Turning to this clone: Distinct nucleotide sequences in the sample also encode this CDR3. The chain employs TRBV4-1 and TRBJ2-4; possibly TRBD2 for D (5 bases). Between the trimmed V and J ends, which lost 2 bases and 8 bases, there was a span of 25 bases. The CDR3 extends over 18 amino acids. CDR1 and CDR2 (germline): MGHRA, YSYEKL. In DNA form, the CDR3 reads TGCGCCAGCAGCCAAAGTCCAGGCCTCGAGGGCAGACGAGACATTCAGTACTTC. Translating it yields CASSQSPGLEGRRDIQYF.

This rearrangement joins TRBV19 to TRBJ1-5; 8 bases align to TRBD1. V lost 3 bases, J lost 6 bases, and 7 bases stayed unmatched. This CDR3 has 15 residues. From germline, CDR1 is LNHDA and CDR2 SQIVND (reference sequence). The CDR3 reads CASSIGTGGGQPQHF. The CDR3 DNA is TGTGCCAGTAGTATTGGCACAGGGGGTGGTCAGCCCCAGCATTTT.

This chain uses TRBV5-5 with TRBJ2-1; TRBD2 might be the D (5 bases). CDR1 is SGHKS, CDR2 YYEKEE, per germline (reference sequence). Trimming stripped 0 bases from V and 4 bases from J, with 8 bases between. This CDR3 spans 14 amino acids. The CDR3 region is CASSLDLAYNEQFF. DNA for the CDR3: TGTGCCAGCAGCTTGGATCTAGCTTACAATGAGCAGTTCTTC.

In DNA, the CDR3 is TGTGCCAGCAGCGCCCTCTGGCCAGATACGCAGTATTTT. Amino acids: CASSALWPDTQYF. The V call is TRBV7-2, the J call TRBJ2-3, with D uncertain. The CDR3 length is 13 residues. Germline CDR1 and CDR2: SGHTA and FQGNSA. Deletions cut 5 bases from V and 4 bases from J, with 10 bases between.

The chain recombines TRBV7-6 with TRBJ1-2; D may be TRBD1 (5 bases). The CDR3 sequence is 13 residues long. Germline loops: CDR1 SGHVS, CDR2 FNYEAQ. V lost 5 bases to trimming and J lost 4 bases, with 11 bases between them. The CDR3 DNA sequence: TGTGCCAGCAGCCCACAGGAAACCTATGGCTACACCTTC. Protein sequence: CASSPQETYGYTF.

This chain connects TRBV19 to TRBJ2-5; 7 positions agree with TRBD1. The germline gives CDR1 LNHDA, CDR2 SQIVND (reference sequence). V lost 4 bases to trimming and J lost 0 bases; unmatched junction nucleotides: 5. This CDR3 region has 15 residues. The CDR3 DNA sequence: TGTGCCAGTAGTAAACAGGGGTCTTACCAAGAGACCCAGTACTTC. Its protein product is CASSKQGSYQETQYF.

The genes are TRBV6-1 and TRBJ1-1; D is unresolved. Trimming pared 3 bases from V and 11 bases from J, leaving 7 bases between. This CDR3 spans 10 amino acids. Germline V gene lookup returns CDR1 MNHNS and CDR2 SASEGT. The CDR3 sequence: CASSDVHAFF. The CDR3 coding sequence is TGTGCCAGCAGTGACGTACACGCTTTCTTT.

The rearrangement uses TRBV4-2 and TRBJ1-2, with 9 bases fitting TRBD1. Trimming removed 1 base from V and 7 bases from J; junction bases left unmatched: 10. The CDR3 loop spans 16 amino acids. CDR1 is LGHNA and CDR2 is YNFKEQ in the germline V gene. The CDR3 nucleotides read TGTGCCAGCAGCCAAGGCTTACAGGGGGCGCGTTCTGGCTACACCTTC. It encodes CASSQGLQGARSGYTF.

J is TRBJ2-2 and V is TRBV7-8, with 8 bases matching TRBD2. The germline V gene has CDR1 SGHVS and CDR2 FQNEAQ. This CDR3 is 15 amino acids long. The trim removed 2 bases at V and 5 bases at J, leaving 4 bases unmatched. The CDR3 DNA reads as TGTGCCAGCAGCTTACTTAGCGGGAAAACCGGGGAGCTGTTTTTT. Protein sequence: CASSLLSGKTGELFF.

J is TRBJ2-1 and V is TRBV7-9, with 7 bases that match TRBD2. In germline, CDR1 is SEHNR, CDR2 FQNEAQ (reference sequence). V gave up 4 bases and J gave up 3 bases; unmatched junction bases: 12. This CDR3 has 17 residues. The CDR3 loop reads CASSSTRLAENYNEQFF. CDR3 nucleotide sequence: TGTGCCAGCAGCTCTACCAGGCTAGCGGAGAACTACAATGAGCAGTTCTTC.

The chain carries TRBV7-9 and TRBJ1-4, with 9 bases identical to TRBD1. The V segment lost 5 bases and the J segment 2 bases; nucleotides outside the gene matches: 9. Germline values: CDR1 SEHNR, CDR2 FQNEAQ (reference sequence). This CDR3 has 17 amino acids. The CDR3 is CASSIKQGAVTNEKLFF. CDR3 in DNA: TGTGCCAGCAGCATAAAACAGGGGGCCGTGACTAATGAAAAACTGTTTTTT. The full variable domain, with the rest looked up from reference TRBV7-9 and TRBJ1-4, is DTGVSQNPRHKITKRGQNVTFRCDPISEHNRLYWYRQTLGQGPEFLTYFQNEAQLEKSRLLSDRFSAERPKGSFSTLEIQRTEQGDSAMYLCASSIKQGAVTNEKLFFGSGTQLSVL.

The chain's CDR3 is CASSLSLAGEGETQYF. CDR3 nucleotides: TGTGCCAGCAGTTTATCGCTAGCGGGAGAAGGGGAGACCCAGTACTTC. The chain uses TRBV28 and TRBJ2-5, with TRBD2 identical over 10 bases. Germline V gene sequence: CDR1 MDHEN, CDR2 SYDVKM. The J segment lost 5 bases and the V segment lost 1 base, leaving 7 bases of the junction unmatched. The CDR3 covers 16 residues.

V and J are TRBV5-1 and TRBJ1-1; tentatively, D is TRBD1 (5 bases). This CDR3 contains 14 residues. V was pared by 0 bases and J by 1 base, with 7 bases between. Germline loops: CDR1 SGHRS, CDR2 YFSETQ. CDR3 sequence reads: CASSLVTENTEAFF. The CDR3 region has the DNA TGCGCCAGCAGCTTGGTGACAGAGAACACTGAAGCTTTCTTT.

The rearrangement uses TRBV5-1 and TRBJ2-1, with 7 bases that match TRBD2. The germline V gene has CDR1 SGHRS and CDR2 YFSETQ. CDR3 size: 13 residues. Unmatched junction bases numbered 9, after V lost 6 bases and J lost 9 bases. This CDR3 reads CASKASGYGEQFF. The CDR3 DNA reads TGCGCCAGCAAGGCTAGCGGTTATGGTGAGCAGTTCTTC.

Note on this clone: The same CDR3 also results from other DNA sequences found in this sample. The chain couples TRBV9 to TRBJ1-3; D not certain. Trimming took 0 bases from V and 4 from J, leaving 11 bases between them. The CDR3 is 15 residues long. CDR1 SGDLS and CDR2 YYNGEE come from the germline V gene. As DNA, the CDR3 is TGTGCCAGCAGCGTAGCGGGAAGTTCGGGAAACACCATATATTTT. Residues: CASSVAGSSGNTIYF.

The genes are TRBV29-1 and TRBJ2-3; 14 nucleotides align to TRBD2. CDR3 length equals 16 residues. Germline CDR1 and CDR2: SQVTM and ANQGSEA. V was pared by 6 bases and J by 3 bases, with 8 bases of the junction left unmatched. In nucleotides, the CDR3 is TGCAGCGTGGACCAAAGGACTAGCGGGAGGACAGATACGCAGTATTTT. This translates into CSVDQRTSGRTDTQYF.

Details on this clone: Different DNA sequences within this sample yield the same CDR3. The V and J genes are TRBV18 and TRBJ2-5, with a possible D match to TRBD1 (6 bases). Germline CDR1 is KGHSH and CDR2 is LQKENI. CDR3 size: 13 residues. V shed 6 bases and J shed 4 bases, with 12 bases lying between them. The CDR3 sequence is CASSLEGGETQYF. The CDR3 DNA reads as TGTGCCAGCTCCCTCGAAGGGGGAGAGACCCAGTACTTC.

Only one count was recorded for this clone. The rearrangement uses TRBV11-2 and TRBJ2-7; D perhaps matches TRBD2 (6 bases). The CDR3 is 12 amino acids. Trimming pared 4 bases from V and 6 bases from J, leaving 10 bases between. In germline, CDR1 is SGHAT, CDR2 FQNNGV. The CDR3 bases are TGTGCCAGCAGCTATACTAGCTTCGAGCAGTACGTC. It yields the protein CASSYTSFEQYV.